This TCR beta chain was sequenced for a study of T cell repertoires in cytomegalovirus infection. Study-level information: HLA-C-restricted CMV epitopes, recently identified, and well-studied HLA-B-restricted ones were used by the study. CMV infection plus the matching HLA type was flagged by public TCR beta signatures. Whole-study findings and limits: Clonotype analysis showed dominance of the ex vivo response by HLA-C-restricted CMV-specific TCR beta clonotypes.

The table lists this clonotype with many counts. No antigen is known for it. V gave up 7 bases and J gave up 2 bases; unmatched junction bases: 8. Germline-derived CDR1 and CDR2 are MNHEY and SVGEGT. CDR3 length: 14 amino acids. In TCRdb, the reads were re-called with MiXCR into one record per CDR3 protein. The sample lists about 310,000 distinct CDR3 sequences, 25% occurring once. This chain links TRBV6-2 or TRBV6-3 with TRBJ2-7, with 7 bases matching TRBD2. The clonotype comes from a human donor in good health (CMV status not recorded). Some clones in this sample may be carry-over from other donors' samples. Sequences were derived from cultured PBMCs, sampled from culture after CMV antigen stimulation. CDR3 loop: CASTPRAGAYEQYV. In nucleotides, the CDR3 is TGTGCCAGCACCCCACGGGCGGGGGCCTACGAGCAGTACGTC.